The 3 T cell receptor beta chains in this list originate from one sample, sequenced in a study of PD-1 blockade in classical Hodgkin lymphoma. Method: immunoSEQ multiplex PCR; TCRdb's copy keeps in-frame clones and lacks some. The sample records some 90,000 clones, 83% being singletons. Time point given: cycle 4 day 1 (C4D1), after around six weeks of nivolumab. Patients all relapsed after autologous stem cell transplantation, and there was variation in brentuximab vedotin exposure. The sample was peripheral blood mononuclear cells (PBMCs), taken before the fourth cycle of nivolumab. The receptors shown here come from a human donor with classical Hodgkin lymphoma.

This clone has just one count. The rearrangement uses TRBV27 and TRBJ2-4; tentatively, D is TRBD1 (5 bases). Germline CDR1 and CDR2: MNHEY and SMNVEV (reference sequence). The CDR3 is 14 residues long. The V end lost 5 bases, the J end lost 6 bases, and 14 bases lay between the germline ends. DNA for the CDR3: TGTGCCAGCAGTCCCCACTCCGACAGAAACATTCAGTACTTC. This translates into CASSPHSDRNIQYF.

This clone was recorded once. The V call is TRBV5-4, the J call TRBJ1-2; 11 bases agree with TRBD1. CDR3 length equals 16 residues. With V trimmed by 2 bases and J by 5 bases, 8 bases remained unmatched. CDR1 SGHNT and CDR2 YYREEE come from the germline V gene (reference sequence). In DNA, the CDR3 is TGTGCCAGCAGCTTAGGATCCGGACAGGGGGCTTATGGCTACACCTTC. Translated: CASSLGSGQGAYGYTF.

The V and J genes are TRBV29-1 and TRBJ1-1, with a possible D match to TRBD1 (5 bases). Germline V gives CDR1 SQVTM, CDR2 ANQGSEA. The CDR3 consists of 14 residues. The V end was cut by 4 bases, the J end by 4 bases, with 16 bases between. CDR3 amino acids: CSVGGKMGATEAFF. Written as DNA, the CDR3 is TGCAGCGTTGGGGGGAAAATGGGAGCCACTGAAGCTTTCTTT. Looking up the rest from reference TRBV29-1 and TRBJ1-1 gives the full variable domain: SAVISQKPSRDICQRGTSLTIQCQVDSQVTMMFWYRQQPGQSLTLIATANQGSEATYESGFVIDKFPISRPNLTFSTLTVSNMSPEDSSIYLCSVGGKMGATEAFFGQGTRLTVV.